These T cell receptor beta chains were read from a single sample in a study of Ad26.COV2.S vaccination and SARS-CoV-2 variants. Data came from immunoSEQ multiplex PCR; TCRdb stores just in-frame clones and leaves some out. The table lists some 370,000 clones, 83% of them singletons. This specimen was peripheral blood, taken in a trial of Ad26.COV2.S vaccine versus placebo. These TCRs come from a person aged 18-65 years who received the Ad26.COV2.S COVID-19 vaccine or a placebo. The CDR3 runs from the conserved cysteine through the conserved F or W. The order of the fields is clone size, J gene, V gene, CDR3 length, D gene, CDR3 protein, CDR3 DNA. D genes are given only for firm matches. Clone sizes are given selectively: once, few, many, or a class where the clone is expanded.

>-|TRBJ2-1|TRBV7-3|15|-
CASSLGPPGYNEQFF
TGTGCCAGCAGCTTAGGTCCCCCAGGGTACAATGAGCAGTTCTTC
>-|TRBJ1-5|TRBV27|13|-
CASGITGMKPQHF
TGTGCCAGCGGCATCACAGGGATGAAGCCCCAGCATTTT
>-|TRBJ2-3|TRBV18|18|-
CASSPPIGGDRELYTQYF
TGTGCCAGCTCACCACCGATAGGAGGGGACCGCGAGCTATATACGCAGTATTTT
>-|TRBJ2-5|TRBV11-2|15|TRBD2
CASSLAGGRQETQYF
TGTGCCAGCAGCTTAGCGGGGGGGCGGCAAGAGACCCAGTACTTC
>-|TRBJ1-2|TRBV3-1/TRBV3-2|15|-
CASSQDFRGVYGYTF
TGTGCCAGCAGCCAAGATTTCAGGGGTGTGTATGGCTACACCTTC
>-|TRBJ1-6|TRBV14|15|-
CASSQTGAYDSPLHF
TGTGCCAGCAGCCAAACTGGGGCCTACGATTCACCCCTCCACTTT
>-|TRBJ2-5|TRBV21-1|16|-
CASSKGQRGPGETQYF
TGTGCCAGCAGCAAAGGTCAGCGGGGGCCCGGAGAGACCCAGTACTTC
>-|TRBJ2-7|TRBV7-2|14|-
CASSLQGISYEQYF
TGTGCCAGCAGCTTGCAGGGTATCTCCTACGAGCAGTACTTC
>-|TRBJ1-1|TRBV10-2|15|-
CASSTPRRGFTEAFF
TGCGCCAGCAGTACGCCGCGCCGAGGGTTCACTGAAGCTTTCTTT
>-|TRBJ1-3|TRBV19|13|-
CASSIGPGNTIYF
TGTGCCAGTAGTATTGGCCCCGGAAACACCATATATTTT
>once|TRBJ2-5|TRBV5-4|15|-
CASSLVLAPAGTQYF
TGTGCCAGCAGCTTGGTATTAGCGCCAGCAGGGACCCAGTACTTC
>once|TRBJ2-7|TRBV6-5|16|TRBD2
CASSYSSGASSYEQYF
TGTGCCAGCAGTTACTCCAGCGGGGCCAGCTCCTACGAGCAGTACTTC
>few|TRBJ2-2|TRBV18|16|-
CASSPAGPANTGELFF
TGTGCCAGCTCACCGGCCGGTCCGGCGAACACCGGGGAGCTGTTTTTT
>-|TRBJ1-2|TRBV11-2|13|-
CASSYDSNYGYTF
TGTGCCAGCAGTTACGACAGTAACTATGGCTACACCTTC
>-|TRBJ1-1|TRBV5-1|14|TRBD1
CASSLGTANTEAFF
TGCGCCAGCAGCTTAGGGACAGCGAACACTGAAGCTTTCTTT
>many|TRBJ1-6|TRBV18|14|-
CASSPSSNNSPLHF
TGTGCCAGCTCACCATCCAGCAACAATTCACCCCTCCACTTT
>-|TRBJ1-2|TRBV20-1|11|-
CSASRLEGYTF
TGCAGTGCATCACGGTTGGAGGGCTACACCTTC
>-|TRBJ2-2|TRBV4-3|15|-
CASSQGVGFTGELFF
TGCGCCAGCAGCCAAGGGGTAGGGTTCACCGGGGAGCTGTTTTTT
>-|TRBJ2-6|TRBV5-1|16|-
CASSPGPTSGANVLTF
TGCGCCAGCAGCCCCGGACCAACTTCTGGGGCCAACGTCCTGACTTTC
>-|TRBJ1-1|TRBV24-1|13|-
CATSDSGGFKAFF
TGTGCCACCAGTGATTCGGGGGGGTTCAAAGCTTTCTTT
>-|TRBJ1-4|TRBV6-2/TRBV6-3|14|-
CASSGRGSVEKLFF
TGTGCCAGCAGCGGGCGAGGCAGTGTGGAAAAACTGTTTTTT
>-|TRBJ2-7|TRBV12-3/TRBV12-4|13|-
CASRASSSYEQYF
TGTGCCAGCAGGGCCAGCAGCTCCTACGAGCAGTACTTC
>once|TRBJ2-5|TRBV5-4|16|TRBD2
CASSLAASGGQETQYF
TGTGCCAGCAGCTTGGCGGCTAGCGGGGGCCAAGAGACCCAGTACTTC
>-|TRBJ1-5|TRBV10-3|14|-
CAIRQDGPNQPQHF
TGTGCCATCAGGCAGGACGGCCCCAATCAGCCCCAGCATTTT
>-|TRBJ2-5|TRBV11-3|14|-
CASSLLSPLETQYF
TGTGCCAGCAGCTTATTATCACCTTTAGAGACCCAGTACTTC
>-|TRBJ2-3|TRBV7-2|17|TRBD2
CASSLAVGRVSWDTQYF
TGTGCCAGCAGCTTAGCGGTGGGGAGGGTTTCATGGGATACGCAGTATTTT
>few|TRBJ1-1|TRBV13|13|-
CASSPLGAGEAFF
TGTGCCAGCAGCCCACTTGGCGCGGGTGAAGCTTTCTTT
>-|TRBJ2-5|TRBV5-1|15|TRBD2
CASSAILAGEETQYF
TGCGCCAGCAGCGCCATACTAGCGGGAGAGGAGACCCAGTACTTC
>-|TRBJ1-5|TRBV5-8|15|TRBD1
CASSLGGTGGQPQHF
TGTGCCAGCAGCTTGGGCGGGACAGGGGGCCAGCCCCAGCATTTT
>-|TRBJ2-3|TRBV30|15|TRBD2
CAWISSGSSTDTQYF
TGTGCCTGGATTTCGAGCGGGAGTAGCACAGATACGCAGTATTTT
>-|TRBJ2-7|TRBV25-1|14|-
CASMSAGGTYEQYF
TGTGCCAGCATGTCAGCAGGGGGGACCTACGAGCAGTACTTC
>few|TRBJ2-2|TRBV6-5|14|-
CASSSSSEPGELFF
TGTGCCAGCAGTTCTTCTAGCGAGCCCGGGGAGCTGTTTTTT
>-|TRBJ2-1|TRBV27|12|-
CAGTTGKNEQFF
TGTGCCGGAACAACAGGGAAGAATGAGCAGTTCTTC